These 13 T cell receptor beta chains originate from one sample sequenced in a study of shared clonotypes between healthy human individuals. Assay used: immunoSEQ multiplex PCR; TCRdb lists only in-frame clones, some missing. In the table there are about 2.4 million clones, 80% to 95% of which are singletons. Sequenced sample: naive CD4+ T cells from PBMCs. Subset reported: CD45RA+ positively selected. The receptors shown here come from a man between 18 and 29 years old in good health. Some clones in this sample may be carry-over from other donors' samples.

Note on this clone: The same CDR3 can be traced to other DNA sequences in this sample. The chain has TRBV6-5 and TRBJ2-5; a possible D gene is TRBD2 (5 bases). Germline V gives CDR1 MNHEY, CDR2 SVGAGI. This CDR3 has 13 residues. V was pared by 3 bases and J by 4 bases, with 9 bases between. CDR3 in DNA: TGTGCCAGCAGTTATCCGGGATCAGAGACCCAGTACTTC. Translating it yields CASSYPGSETQYF.

V and J are TRBV19 and TRBJ1-2; D possibly corresponds to TRBD1 (6 bases). There are 14 residues in the CDR3. V gave up 7 bases and J gave up 8 bases, with 20 bases separating them. The germline gives CDR1 LNHDA, CDR2 SQIVND (reference sequence). The CDR3 coding sequence is TGTGCCAGTAATCCGGGACAACAGTGGACAGGCTACACCTTC. Protein product: CASNPGQQWTGYTF.

This clone was seen once. This chain uses TRBV28 with TRBJ1-5; D is unclear. The V and J ends lost 4 bases and 7 bases respectively, with 11 bases between them. Germline V CDR1 and CDR2: MDHEN, SYDVKM. The CDR3 runs to 13 residues. The CDR3 sequence: CASSSDRQQPQHF. CDR3 sequence (DNA): TGTGCCAGCAGTTCCGACCGTCAGCAGCCCCAGCATTTT.

V and J are TRBV27 and TRBJ1-3; no clear D gene. The CDR3 covers 14 residues. V was shortened by 6 bases and J by 0 bases, with 9 bases between the two germline ends. Germline assignment: CDR1 MNHEY and CDR2 SMNVEV (reference sequence). The CDR3 sequence is CASSLDSSGNTIYF. CDR3 sequence (DNA): TGTGCCAGCAGCTTGGATTCCTCTGGAAACACCATATATTTT.

The chain links TRBV5-4 to TRBJ2-3, with D unclear. The germline V and J ends were trimmed by 1 base and 4 bases, with 19 bases remaining between them. Germline V gene lookup returns CDR1 SGHNT and CDR2 YYREEE (reference sequence). CDR3 length: 17 amino acids. CDR3 loop: CASSLQRPTGGADTQYF. The CDR3 DNA reads as TGTGCCAGCAGCTTGCAAAGACCTACTGGCGGTGCAGATACGCAGTATTTT.

The chain links TRBV27 to TRBJ2-2; D is possibly TRBD2 (5 bases). The V gene lost 9 bases and the J gene lost 2 bases, with 13 bases spanning the gap. The CDR3 length is 14 residues. The germline CDR1 and CDR2 sequences are MNHEY and SMNVEV (reference sequence). CDR3 amino acids: CASTGNLNTGELFF. In DNA, the CDR3 is TGTGCCAGTACGGGGAATTTAAACACCGGGGAGCTGTTTTTT.

The genes are TRBV9 and TRBJ2-7; TRBD2 matches 7 bases. CDR1 SGDLS and CDR2 YYNGEE come from the germline V gene. This CDR3 region has 14 residues. V shed 4 bases, J shed 6 bases, and the junction held 10 bases outside the gene matches. The CDR3 loop reads CASSPTAGLREQYF. CDR3 sequence (DNA): TGTGCCAGCAGCCCAACGGCGGGACTACGCGAGCAGTACTTC. The complete variable domain, with remaining parts taken from reference TRBV9 and TRBJ2-7, reads DSGVTQTPKHLITATGQRVTLRCSPRSGDLSVYWYQQSLDQGLQFLIQYYNGEERAKGNILERFSAQQFPDLHSELNLSSLELGDSALYFCASSPTAGLREQYFGPGTRLTVT.

The chain links TRBV7-3 to TRBJ2-7, with D perhaps TRBD2 (5 bases). This CDR3 has 15 amino acids. V gave up 2 bases and J gave up 1 base, with 12 bases separating them. The germline CDR1 and CDR2 sequences are SGHTA and FQGTGA. The CDR3 sequence: CASSLGGTASYEQYF. DNA for the CDR3: TGTGCCAGCAGCTTAGGAGGAACGGCGTCCTACGAGCAGTACTTC.

The genes are TRBV6-1 and TRBJ1-5; possibly TRBD1 for D (6 bases). V shed 2 bases and J shed 6 bases, with 17 bases lying between them. Germline values: CDR1 MNHNS, CDR2 SASEGT. CDR3 length: 16 residues. CDR3 DNA sequence: TGTGCCAGCAGTGAACGTCCCTGGGGGGCTAGTCAGCCCCAGCATTTT. Protein: CASSERPWGASQPQHF.

The CDR3 loop reads CSVRGQREGTEAFF. CDR3 DNA sequence: TGCAGCGTCCGGGGGCAGAGGGAGGGCACTGAAGCTTTCTTT. This chain links TRBV29-1 with TRBJ1-1; D perhaps matches TRBD1 (6 bases). V lost 6 bases to trimming and J lost 4 bases, with 18 bases between them. CDR1 SQVTM and CDR2 ANQGSEA come from the germline V gene. The CDR3 spans 14 residues.

The V gene is TRBV18, the J gene TRBJ1-1; D is ambiguous. The germline V gene has CDR1 KGHSH and CDR2 LQKENI. The CDR3 is 14 amino acids. The V end was cut by 4 bases, the J end by 3 bases, with 12 bases between. The CDR3 is CASSRSMGDTEAFF. As DNA, the CDR3 is TGTGCCAGCTCACGGTCGATGGGAGACACTGAAGCTTTCTTT.

The gene calls are TRBV2 and TRBJ1-1; D gene unclear. Germline V gives CDR1 SNHLY, CDR2 FYNNEI. The CDR3 contains 13 residues. Trimming cost V 7 bases and J 8 bases, with 17 bases left between them. The CDR3 region is CASTTQPYGEAFF. In DNA form, the CDR3 reads TGTGCCAGCACTACCCAACCCTATGGAGAAGCTTTCTTT.

The rearrangement uses TRBV11-3 and TRBJ2-3; 10 bases align to TRBD2. Germline V gene sequence: CDR1 SGHNT, CDR2 YENEEA. The CDR3 spans 16 residues. V gave up 3 bases and J gave up 2 bases; unmatched junction bases: 5. Here the CDR3 reads CASSLVAGGLTDTQYF. CDR3 nucleotides: TGTGCCAGCAGCTTGGTAGCGGGAGGCCTCACAGATACGCAGTATTTT.